The 25 T cell receptor beta chains given below trace back to one sample, sequenced in a study of human T cells and chemical hapten exposure. This sample's time point: patch test 3, about 24 weeks after DPC sensitization. Regarding treatment: therapeutic diphenylcyclopropenone sensitization with weekly scalp DPC. Via MiXCR, TCRdb re-called the RACE reads, giving one row per CDR3 protein. This table has more than 85,000 distinct CDR3 sequences, less than 35% appearing once. The sequenced sample was whole blood, obtained in connection with sensitization to the hapten diphenylcyclopropenone (DPC). These receptors all stem from a man in his forties with alopecia areata. Some clones in this sample may be carry-over from other donors' samples.

The gene calls are TRBV24-1 and TRBJ1-1; D may be TRBD1 (5 bases). Germline V gene sequence: CDR1 KGHDR, CDR2 SFDVKD. The CDR3 has 14 residues. Trimming cost V 4 bases and J 5 bases, with 13 bases left between them. The CDR3 spells CATSEAGTGTEAFF. CDR3 bases: TGTGCCACCAGTGAGGCAGGGACGGGGACTGAAGCTTTCTTT.

The chain employs TRBV24-1 and TRBJ2-5; D gene unclear. The V gene lost 1 base and the J gene lost 3 bases, with 5 bases spanning the gap. The CDR3 spans 13 residues. Per the germline V gene, CDR1 is KGHDR and CDR2 is SFDVKD. CDR3 nucleotides: TGTGCCACCAGTGATTTTACAGAAGAGACCCAGTACTTC. Its protein product is CATSDFTEETQYF.

This clonotype was detected a few times. The gene calls are TRBV5-5 and TRBJ1-1; possible D gene TRBD1, 5 bases. This CDR3 spans 14 amino acids. V gave up 0 bases and J gave up 4 bases, with 10 bases separating them. From germline, CDR1 is SGHKS and CDR2 YYEKEE (reference sequence). CDR3 sequence reads: CASSLEFGGTEAFF. The CDR3 nucleotides read TGTGCCAGCAGCTTGGAATTCGGGGGCACTGAAGCTTTCTTT.

The chain joins TRBV29-1 to TRBJ2-3, with D tentatively TRBD1 (6 bases). The CDR3 covers 14 residues. Germline CDR1 and CDR2: SQVTM and ANQGSEA. The ends were cut back, 3 bases at V and 1 base at J, with 11 bases in the middle. The CDR3 is CSVDLDSGTDTQYF. In DNA form, the CDR3 reads TGCAGCGTTGATCTGGACAGCGGCACAGATACGCAGTATTTT.

The V gene is TRBV7-6, the J gene TRBJ2-1; 10 bases line up with TRBD2. The CDR3 covers 16 residues. Trimming at V came to 2 bases and at J to 0 bases, leaving 1 base not matched to a gene. Germline V CDR1 and CDR2: SGHVS, FNYEAQ. Here the CDR3 reads CASSLPSGSSYNEQFF. The CDR3 bases are TGTGCCAGCAGCTTACCTAGCGGGAGCTCCTACAATGAGCAGTTCTTC.

The rearrangement joins TRBV7-2 to TRBJ2-5; tentative D call: TRBD1 (5 bases). This CDR3 is 14 amino acids long. Germline CDR1 SGHTA, CDR2 FQGNSA. Trimming took off 0 bases at V and 4 bases at J, with 9 bases between the two ends. The CDR3 region is CASSLAGPGETQYF. The CDR3 bases are TGTGCCAGCAGCTTAGCGGGGCCGGGAGAGACCCAGTACTTC. The full variable domain, completed using reference TRBV7-2 and TRBJ2-5, is GAGVSQSPSNKVTEKGKDVELRCDPISGHTALYWYRQSLGQGLEFLIYFQGNSAPDKSGLPSDRFSAERTGGSVSTLTIQRTQQEDSAVYLCASSLAGPGETQYFGPGTRLLVL.

This rearrangement joins TRBV4-3 to TRBJ2-5; no definite D call. Trimming left V 0 bases short and J 1 base short, with 9 bases between. Germline V CDR1 and CDR2: LGHNA, YSLEER. The CDR3 runs to 15 residues. The CDR3 sequence: CASSQDTTAQETQYF. CDR3 coding DNA: TGCGCCAGCAGCCAAGATACCACAGCCCAAGAGACCCAGTACTTC.

This clonotype appeared a few times. The genes are TRBV11-2 and TRBJ2-2; 12 nucleotides align to TRBD2. Germline CDR1 and CDR2: SGHAT and FQNNGV. V dropped 6 bases and J dropped 7; count of bases not matched to a gene: 9. The CDR3 length is 16 residues. This CDR3 is CASSFLAGGLSGELFF. The CDR3 nucleotides read TGTGCCAGCAGTTTCCTAGCGGGAGGGCTTAGCGGGGAGCTGTTTTTT.

The chain is built from TRBV20-1 and TRBJ1-6; D call uncertain. The CDR3 totals 17 residues. V was trimmed by 2 bases and J by 7 bases, leaving 21 bases between them. Germline assignment: CDR1 DFQATT and CDR2 SNEGSKA (reference sequence). The CDR3 region is CSARQEGNAANNSPLHF. Here the CDR3 DNA reads TGCAGTGCTAGACAAGAGGGAAATGCGGCGAACAATTCACCCCTCCACTTT.

This clonotype was observed once. This sequence joins TRBV5-1 and TRBJ1-1; 7 bases agree with TRBD1. Losses at the gene ends were 1 base for V and 10 bases for J; bases not matched to a gene: 7. CDR1 and CDR2 from the germline V gene are SGHRS and YFSETQ. CDR3 size: 13 residues. The DNA of the CDR3 is TGCGCCAGCAGCTTGTCAACAGGGGCGTCAGCTTTCTTT. Translation: CASSLSTGASAFF.

This rearrangement joins TRBV20-1 to TRBJ2-7; 7 nucleotides align to TRBD2. From germline, CDR1 is DFQATT and CDR2 SNEGSKA (reference sequence). With 3 bases clipped from V and 6 bases from J, the junction kept 8 bases outside the gene matches. The CDR3 covers 13 residues. The CDR3 DNA is TGCAGTGCTAGGGGCTTGGGGGGGTCCGAGCAGTACTTC. Amino acids: CSARGLGGSEQYF.

The chain recombines TRBV28 with TRBJ1-6; D call uncertain. Germline CDR1 and CDR2: MDHEN and SYDVKM. The CDR3 spans 19 residues. The V end lost 5 bases, the J end lost 0 bases, and 20 bases lay between the germline ends. The CDR3 here is CASSTYPNSRSSYNSPLHF. The CDR3 DNA follows: TGTGCCAGCAGTACCTACCCGAATTCAAGGAGCTCCTATAATTCACCCCTCCACTTT.

This clonotype showed up just a few times. The chain is built from TRBV6-6 and TRBJ2-7; either TRBD1 or TRBD2 may supply D (5 bases each). The CDR3 covers 14 residues. Germline loops: CDR1 MNHNY, CDR2 SVGAGI (reference sequence). Trimming removed 5 bases at V and 7 bases at J, with 18 bases between. Written as DNA, the CDR3 is TGTGCCAGCAGTCAGACGGGACCACGTGGAGAGCAGTACGTC. Encoded protein: CASSQTGPRGEQYV.

The chain links TRBV5-5 to TRBJ2-2, with TRBD2 identical over 9 bases. This CDR3 has 16 residues. CDR1 is SGHKS, CDR2 YYEKEE, per germline (reference sequence). The ends lost 0 bases at V and 4 bases at J; junction bases unmatched: 4. The CDR3 coding sequence is TGTGCCAGCAGCTTGGTGCGGGAGGGACGCACCGGGGAGCTGTTTTTT. Translating it yields CASSLVREGRTGELFF.

This clonotype has just a few counts. The chain has TRBV7-2 and TRBJ2-2; 11 bases agree with TRBD2. Per the germline V gene, CDR1 is SGHTA and CDR2 is FQGNSA. This CDR3 spans 18 amino acids. The junction had 9 bases not matched to a gene; V was cut back by 1 base and J by 5 bases. CDR3 amino acids: CASSLGPSGRISTGELFF. DNA for the CDR3: TGTGCCAGCAGCTTAGGACCTAGCGGGAGGATCTCGACCGGGGAGCTGTTTTTT.

The chain has TRBV5-1 and TRBJ2-3; perhaps TRBD2 as D (5 bases). V lost 1 base, J lost 2 bases, and 17 bases lay in between. Germline CDR1 reads SGHRS; CDR2 reads YFSETQ. The CDR3 is 17 residues long. CDR3 sequence reads: CASSLFRAVDSTDTQYF. The CDR3 bases are TGCGCCAGCAGCTTGTTCCGAGCGGTCGACTCCACAGATACGCAGTATTTT.

This clonotype occurred a few times. The chain links TRBV29-1 to TRBJ2-3; a weak D match, TRBD2 (5 bases). The CDR3 has 14 residues. V gave up 5 bases and J gave up 1 base, with 13 bases separating them. Germline V gene sequence: CDR1 SQVTM, CDR2 ANQGSEA. The CDR3 bases are TGCAGCGTTCAGCGGAGCCCGGGCACAGATACGCAGTATTTT. Translating it yields CSVQRSPGTDTQYF.

This clonotype has just a few counts. The chain combines TRBV16 with TRBJ2-3; 11 nucleotides line up with TRBD2. The trim removed 2 bases at V and 5 bases at J, leaving 3 bases unmatched. This CDR3 is built from 15 residues. The V gene's germline CDR1 is KGHSY and CDR2 FQNENV. CDR3 protein: CASSQGTSGGDTQYF. The CDR3, as DNA: TGTGCCAGCAGCCAAGGGACTAGCGGCGGAGATACGCAGTATTTT.

A few counts support this clonotype. The chain carries TRBV4-1 and TRBJ2-2; 10 positions agree with TRBD2. The CDR3 length is 19 residues. Germline values: CDR1 MGHRA, CDR2 YSYEKL. V lost 6 bases, J lost 0 bases, and 13 bases stayed unmatched. For the CDR3, the DNA is TGCGCCAGCAGTTACGGGCCGATAGCGGGAGGATCGAACACCGGGGAGCTGTTTTTT. Its protein is CASSYGPIAGGSNTGELFF.

The CDR3 DNA is TGCAGCGTTAGTTTGGACAGGGTGAACACTGAAGCTTTCTTT. It codes for CSVSLDRVNTEAFF. The J gene is TRBJ1-1, the V gene TRBV29-1; 8 positions match TRBD1. The CDR3 covers 14 residues. In germline, CDR1 is SQVTM, CDR2 ANQGSEA. V lost 5 bases, J lost 0 bases, and 5 bases stayed unmatched. The full variable domain, its missing parts supplied by reference TRBV29-1 and TRBJ1-1, is SAVISQKPSRDICQRGTSLTIQCQVDSQVTMMFWYRQQPGQSLTLIATANQGSEATYESGFVIDKFPISRPNLTFSTLTVSNMSPEDSSIYLCSVSLDRVNTEAFFGQGTRLTVV.

This clonotype has only one observation. The chain joins TRBV7-2 to TRBJ2-7, with unresolved D. V was pared by 2 bases and J by 0 bases, with 11 bases between. The length of the CDR3 is 15 residues. The germline gives CDR1 SGHTA, CDR2 FQGNSA. CDR3 protein: CASSLSDVSSYEQYF. Here the CDR3 DNA reads TGTGCCAGCAGCTTATCGGACGTGAGCTCCTACGAGCAGTACTTC.

This clonotype came up a few times. The chain recombines TRBV7-9 with TRBJ2-1; 11 nucleotides line up with TRBD2. V was clipped by 0 bases and J by 5 bases; unmatched bases: 3. Per germline, CDR1 SEHNR and CDR2 FQNEAQ (reference sequence). The CDR3 totals 16 residues. The DNA of the CDR3 is TGTGCCAGCAGCTTAGCGCTAGCGGGAGGTCACAATGAGCAGTTCTTC. As protein: CASSLALAGGHNEQFF.

The chain combines TRBV6-5 with TRBJ2-3, with D possibly TRBD1 on 6 matching bases. The V and J ends lost 0 bases and 2 bases respectively, with 12 bases between them. The CDR3 loop spans 16 amino acids. Germline CDR1 and CDR2: MNHEY and SVGAGI. The CDR3 coding sequence is TGTGCCAGCAGTTACTCATACAGGGTTATCACAGATACGCAGTATTTT. Translating gives CASSYSYRVITDTQYF.

This clonotype showed up just once. The chain joins TRBV6-7 to TRBJ2-7, with 8 bases that match TRBD1. TRBV6-7 is reported as an ORF; its role is uncertain. The CDR3 consists of 14 residues. V lost 2 bases and J lost 6; bases outside the gene matches: 6. CDR3 DNA sequence: TGTGCCAGCAGTTACACTGGCAGGGGGCGCGAGCAGTACGTC. This encodes CASSYTGRGREQYV.

In its sample, this clonotype was seen a few times. The CDR3 nucleotides are TGTGCCAGCAGTATCGAGGAGACCCAGTACTTC. Amino acids: CASSIEETQYF. This sequence joins TRBV28 and TRBJ2-5; D remains ambiguous. Trimming cost V 5 bases and J 5 bases, with 6 bases left between them. The CDR3 spans 11 residues. Germline CDR1 is MDHEN and CDR2 is SYDVKM.